These 32 T cell receptor beta chains originate from one sample sequenced in a study of post-analysis software for immune sequencing data. General study results and limits: Controls showed lower frequencies than patients for a handful of TRBV segments, and TRBV5-6, TRBV5-1 and TRBV20-1 were among these.

These receptors have no identified antigens. The authors incorporated unique molecular identifiers into the TCR beta cDNA libraries. TCRdb ran MiXCR on the PCR reads and lists one entry per CDR3 protein. The table shows approximately 730,000 distinct CDR3 sequences, with about 45% occurring only once. The specimen sequenced was blood. The origin of the receptors is a girl aged 10 to 17 with multiple sclerosis.

The count of this clonotype is one. The V and J genes are TRBV6-5 and TRBJ1-1; no firm D call. With 2 bases removed from V and 12 bases from J, the gap between germline ends came to 13 bases. The CDR3 is made up of 12 amino acids. The germline V gene has CDR1 MNHEY and CDR2 SVGAGI. CDR3 protein: CASSYNKLTTFF. The CDR3 DNA reads as TGTGCCAGCAGTTACAATAAGCTGACGACTTTCTTT.

The chain links TRBV6-1 to TRBJ2-1; 15 bases agree with TRBD2. Germline CDR1 reads MNHNS; CDR2 reads SASEGT. This CDR3 spans 17 amino acids. Germline trimming cut 4 bases from V and 6 bases from J; bases unmatched to any gene: 7. CDR3 residues: CASSVRPGLAGGNEQFF. The CDR3 coding sequence is TGTGCCAGCAGTGTCCGTCCGGGACTAGCGGGGGGCAATGAGCAGTTCTTC.

This sequence joins TRBV10-1 and TRBJ2-3, with TRBD2 matching 7 bases. The CDR3 totals 20 residues. Germline V gives CDR1 WNHNN, CDR2 SYGVQD (reference sequence). V gave up 8 bases and J gave up 3 bases; unmatched junction bases: 26. For the CDR3, the DNA is TGCGCCAGCGCCGCCGGGTCCAGTCAGTGGGGGGGATCCTGGACAGATACGCAGTATTTT. It codes for CASAAGSSQWGGSWTDTQYF.

This rearrangement joins TRBV11-2 to TRBJ1-2, with 8 bases lining up with TRBD1. The junction had 4 bases not matched to a gene; V was cut back by 5 bases and J by 2 bases. Germline-derived CDR1 and CDR2 are SGHAT and FQNNGV. The CDR3 contains 14 residues. CDR3 in DNA: TGTGCCAGCAGCCGGACAGGGAAAAACTATGGCTACACCTTC. Its protein product is CASSRTGKNYGYTF.

This chain connects TRBV20-1 to TRBJ2-7; TRBD2 is a possible D gene (5 bases). The CDR3 has 13 amino acids. V lost 3 bases to trimming and J lost 2 bases, with 11 bases between them. CDR1 DFQATT and CDR2 SNEGSKA come from the germline V gene (reference sequence). CDR3 in DNA: TGCAGTGCTAGGAAACTAGTCGCCTACGAGCAGTACTTC. It is translated as CSARKLVAYEQYF.

The chain uses TRBV9 and TRBJ2-7, with D maybe TRBD2 (6 bases). The CDR3 is 13 residues long. CDR1 and CDR2 (germline): SGDLS, YYNGEE. V was trimmed by 1 base and J by 6 bases, leaving 11 bases between them. This CDR3 is CASSVSAGGEQYF. CDR3 DNA sequence: TGTGCCAGCAGCGTAAGTGCCGGGGGCGAGCAGTACTTC.

The genes are TRBV6-6 and TRBJ2-1, with D unresolved. Deletions cut 7 bases from V and 5 bases from J, with 15 bases between. The V gene's germline CDR1 is MNHNY and CDR2 SVGAGI (reference sequence). The CDR3 length is 14 residues. For the CDR3, the DNA is TGTGCCAGCACCTCGATACAGCGAGACAATGAGCAGTTCTTC. Amino acids: CASTSIQRDNEQFF.

The rearrangement uses TRBV10-2 and TRBJ2-7; D remains ambiguous. This CDR3 region has 15 residues. Germline lookup yields CDR1 WSHSY and CDR2 SAAADI. V was clipped by 3 bases and J by 2 bases, with 14 bases between them. CDR3 in amino acids: CASSESVGGAYEQYF. The CDR3 DNA reads as TGCGCCAGCAGTGAATCTGTCGGCGGCGCCTACGAGCAGTACTTC.

The chain combines TRBV20-1 with TRBJ1-5; possible D gene TRBD1, 5 bases. Germline CDR1 reads DFQATT; CDR2 reads SNEGSKA (reference sequence). CDR3 length: 12 amino acids. Trimming took off 4 bases at V and 2 bases at J, with 6 bases between the two ends. The CDR3 DNA reads TGCAGTGCTATGGGGGGCAATCAGCCCCAGCATTTT. The encoded protein is CSAMGGNQPQHF.

The V call is TRBV29-1, the J call TRBJ2-5; D unresolved. Trimming took off 7 bases at V and 11 bases at J, with 14 bases between the two ends. CDR3 size: 10 residues. CDR1 and CDR2 from the germline V gene are SQVTM and ANQGSEA. CDR3 in amino acids: CSAERNEQYF. CDR3 coding DNA: TGCAGCGCAGAACGCAATGAGCAGTACTTC.

With respect to this clonotype: A much larger clone lies a single base off, so this may be a read error. J is TRBJ1-5 and V is TRBV12-3 or TRBV12-4; perhaps TRBD1 as D (6 bases). The CDR3 runs to 14 residues. The CDR3 is CAGSRTASNQPQHF. CDR3 coding DNA: TGTGCCGGCAGCCGGACAGCTAGCAATCAGCCCCAGCATTTT.

The rearrangement links TRBV19 to TRBJ2-1; D assignment may be TRBD1 or TRBD2 (5 bases each). The CDR3 is made up of 14 amino acids. Looked up from germline, CDR1 is LNHDA and CDR2 is SQIVND (reference sequence). V lost 7 bases and J lost 0, with 10 bases in between. CDR3 region: CASTVGGSYNEQFF. Written as DNA, the CDR3 is TGTGCCAGTACGGTTGGGGGCTCCTACAATGAGCAGTTCTTC.

The chain couples TRBV7-9 to TRBJ2-1; a weak D match, TRBD2 (6 bases). The CDR3 covers 17 residues. V was pared by 3 bases and J by 2 bases, with 17 bases between. The germline gives CDR1 SEHNR, CDR2 FQNEAQ (reference sequence). The CDR3 sequence: CASSFQPGLLTYNEQFF. The CDR3 region has the DNA TGTGCCAGCAGCTTCCAACCGGGACTTCTTACCTACAATGAGCAGTTCTTC.

The rearrangement links TRBV10-3 to TRBJ2-7; perhaps TRBD1 as D (6 bases). This CDR3 comprises 12 residues. Germline CDR1 ENHRY, CDR2 SYGVKD. V shed 6 bases and J shed 7 bases, with 13 bases lying between them. Written as DNA, the CDR3 is TGTGCCATCAGGGGGGCCTACGGGGAGCAGTACTTC. Its translation is CAIRGAYGEQYF.

This rearrangement joins TRBV4-2 to TRBJ1-2, with TRBD1 matching over 9 bases. Looked up from germline, CDR1 is LGHNA and CDR2 is YNFKEQ. CDR3 size: 15 residues. V trimming: 5 bases; J trimming: 2 bases; junction bases outside the gene matches: 6. CDR3 nucleotide sequence: TGTGCCAGCAGCGCGGGACAGGGTAAGAACTATGGCTACACCTTC. Amino acids: CASSAGQGKNYGYTF.

This clonotype was observed a handful of times. The rearrangement links TRBV5-1 to TRBJ2-7; D unresolved. The germline V gene encodes CDR1 SGHRS and CDR2 YFSETQ. CDR3 length equals 15 residues. Trimming left V 4 bases short and J 1 base short, with 15 bases between. CDR3 loop: CASSHVLDGSYEQYF. The CDR3 region has the DNA TGCGCCAGCAGCCACGTACTGGACGGTTCCTACGAGCAGTACTTC.

V and J are TRBV24-1 and TRBJ2-1, with a tentative D call TRBD1 (6 bases). The CDR3 sequence is 14 residues long. Germline V CDR1 and CDR2: KGHDR, SFDVKD. V lost 3 bases, J lost 5 bases, and 10 bases lay in between. CDR3 sequence (DNA): TGTGCCACCAGTGATGTGGGGGCAAACAATGAGCAGTTCTTC. Amino acids: CATSDVGANNEQFF.

The rearrangement links TRBV3-1 to TRBJ2-7; 13 bases align to TRBD2. The CDR3 is 17 amino acids. CDR1 and CDR2 (germline): LGHDT, YNNKEL (reference sequence). Trimming removed 1 base from V and 7 bases from J; junction bases left unmatched: 10. Written as DNA, the CDR3 is TGTGCCAGCAGCCAAGGGACTAGCGGGAGAATCTACAATGAGCAGTACTTC. Amino acids: CASSQGTSGRIYNEQYF.

This clonotype was counted only a few times. The chain has TRBV5-1 and TRBJ2-7; D may be TRBD1 or TRBD2 (5 bases each). Trimming left V 2 bases short and J 1 base short, with 16 bases between. CDR1 is SGHRS and CDR2 is YFSETQ in the germline V gene. The CDR3 has 16 amino acids. The CDR3 spells CASSLEGYLRSYEQYF. CDR3 bases: TGCGCCAGCAGCTTAGAGGGGTACTTAAGGTCCTACGAGCAGTACTTC.

The J gene is TRBJ1-2, the V gene TRBV29-1; D unclear. The CDR3 is 13 amino acids. Germline V CDR1 and CDR2: SQVTM, ANQGSEA. Trimming removed 7 bases from V and 4 bases from J, with 16 bases in between. In nucleotides, the CDR3 is TGCAGCGCTCGACCCGGGAACAGCTATGGCTACACCTTC. Its protein is CSARPGNSYGYTF.

V is TRBV12-3 or TRBV12-4 and J is TRBJ1-2; 7 bases are a match to TRBD1. Unmatched junction bases numbered 13, after V lost 7 bases and J lost 8 bases. This CDR3 is built from 14 residues. DNA for the CDR3: TGTGCCAGCACCCCTTCGGGACAGTTAAGAGGCTACACCTTC. It translates to CASTPSGQLRGYTF.

The chain couples TRBV20-1 to TRBJ2-3; 11 bases are a match to TRBD2. The V and J ends lost 3 bases and 2 bases, in that order; junction bases with no gene match: 4. The CDR3 length is 15 residues. Germline V gene lookup returns CDR1 DFQATT and CDR2 SNEGSKA (reference sequence). The chain's CDR3 is CSARRTSGLTDTQYF. CDR3 DNA: TGCAGTGCTAGGCGGACTAGCGGGCTCACAGATACGCAGTATTTT.

In this sample, this clonotype turned up a few times. The rearrangement uses TRBV15 and TRBJ2-5, with D possibly being TRBD1 (5 bases). The CDR3 consists of 16 residues. In germline, CDR1 is LNHNV, CDR2 YYDKDF (reference sequence). Trimming took off 0 bases at V and 5 bases at J, with 16 bases between the two ends. The CDR3 nucleotides read TGTGCCACCAGCAGAGATCAGAGTGGGGCCTGGGAGACCCAGTACTTC. Amino acid sequence: CATSRDQSGAWETQYF. The variable domain in full, completed from reference TRBV15 and TRBJ2-5, reads DAMVIQNPRYQVTQFGKPVTLSCSQTLNHNVMYWYQQKSSQAPKLLFHYYDKDFNNEADTPDNFQSRRPNTSFCFLDIRSPGLGDTAMYLCATSRDQSGAWETQYFGPGTRLLVL.

CDR3 region: CSATPGVSGSRNIQYF. The CDR3 DNA is TGCAGTGCTACCCCTGGCGTGTCGGGTAGTAGAAACATTCAGTACTTC. This chain uses TRBV20-1 with TRBJ2-4; no clear D gene. V was pared by 4 bases and J by 6 bases, with 22 bases between. Per germline, CDR1 DFQATT and CDR2 SNEGSKA (reference sequence). The CDR3 consists of 16 residues.

This chain joins TRBV24-1 and TRBJ2-1; no firm D call. This CDR3 is built from 13 residues. Germline V gives CDR1 KGHDR, CDR2 SFDVKD. V was shortened by 0 bases and J by 6 bases, with 5 bases between the two germline ends. The CDR3 coding sequence is TGTGCCACCAGTGATTTGATAGGCAATGAGCAGTTCTTC. This gives the protein CATSDLIGNEQFF.

The chain's CDR3 is CASSQTGGLGNEQFF. For the CDR3, the DNA is TGTGCCAGCAGCCAGACAGGGGGCCTGGGGAATGAGCAGTTCTTC. The chain recombines TRBV7-9 with TRBJ2-1, with 10 bases lining up with TRBD1. The CDR3 extends over 15 amino acids. V lost 5 bases and J lost 7; bases outside the gene matches: 8. CDR1 SEHNR and CDR2 FQNEAQ come from the germline V gene (reference sequence).

This chain connects TRBV7-2 to TRBJ1-5, with 9 bases fitting TRBD1. The germline CDR1 and CDR2 sequences are SGHTA and FQGNSA. After removal of 5 bases from V and 1 base from J, the junction contained 3 bases not matched to a gene. The CDR3 sequence is 15 residues long. The CDR3 region has the DNA TGTGCCAGCAGCCCCGGGACAGGGAGCAATCAGCCCCAGCATTTT. Translating it yields CASSPGTGSNQPQHF. Based on the CDR3 plus reference TRBV7-2 and TRBJ1-5, the full variable domain is GAGVSQSPSNKVTEKGKDVELRCDPISGHTALYWYRQSLGQGLEFLIYFQGNSAPDKSGLPSDRFSAERTGGSVSTLTIQRTQQEDSAVYLCASSPGTGSNQPQHFGDGTRLSIL.

This clonotype was seen many times. The V call is TRBV4-2, the J call TRBJ2-7; D possibly corresponds to TRBD2 (5 bases). CDR3 size: 16 residues. Germline-derived CDR1 and CDR2 are LGHNA and YNFKEQ. The V end lost 0 bases, the J end lost 2 bases, and 14 bases lay between the germline ends. CDR3 DNA sequence: TGTGCCAGCAGCCAAGATGAGATAGCGACCACCTACGAGCAGTACTTC. It translates to CASSQDEIATTYEQYF.

The CDR3 bases are TGTGCCAGCTCACAGGGCTACGACGAGCAGTACTTC. Translated: CASSQGYDEQYF. V and J are TRBV18 and TRBJ2-4; no clear D. The DNA end favors TRBJ2-7, so the J call may be wrong. Germline CDR1 and CDR2: KGHSH and LQKENI. This CDR3 has 12 residues.

Only a few counts were recorded for this clonotype. This sequence joins TRBV5-5 and TRBJ2-7; no clear D. This CDR3 has 15 residues. Germline CDR1 reads SGHKS; CDR2 reads YYEKEE (reference sequence). V was shortened by 5 bases and J by 4 bases, with 19 bases between the two germline ends. CDR3 sequence (DNA): TGTGCCAGCAGGATAGCCGGGCCCCCACTGTACGAGCAGTACTTC. Its protein product is CASRIAGPPLYEQYF.

The chain has TRBV25-1 and TRBJ2-7; the match to TRBD2 covers 7 bases. The J call is uncertain, as TRBJ2-5 better fits the DNA end. Germline loops: CDR1 MGHDK, CDR2 SYGVNS. This CDR3 has 14 residues. This CDR3 is CASSEYAGVETQYF. CDR3 nucleotides: TGTGCCAGCAGTGAATATGCGGGAGTGGAGACCCAGTACTTC.

A word on this clonotype: The junction and the germline gene differ at one end; a read error may be behind it. The chain links TRBV6-4 to TRBJ2-1, with D possibly being TRBD1 or TRBD2 (6 bases each). CDR3 length equals 14 residues. Germline V gene sequence: CDR1 MRHNA, CDR2 SNTAGT. CDR3 DNA sequence: TGTGCCAGCAGTGAGGCGGGACACTACAATGGGCAGTTCTTC. As protein: CASSEAGHYNGQFF.